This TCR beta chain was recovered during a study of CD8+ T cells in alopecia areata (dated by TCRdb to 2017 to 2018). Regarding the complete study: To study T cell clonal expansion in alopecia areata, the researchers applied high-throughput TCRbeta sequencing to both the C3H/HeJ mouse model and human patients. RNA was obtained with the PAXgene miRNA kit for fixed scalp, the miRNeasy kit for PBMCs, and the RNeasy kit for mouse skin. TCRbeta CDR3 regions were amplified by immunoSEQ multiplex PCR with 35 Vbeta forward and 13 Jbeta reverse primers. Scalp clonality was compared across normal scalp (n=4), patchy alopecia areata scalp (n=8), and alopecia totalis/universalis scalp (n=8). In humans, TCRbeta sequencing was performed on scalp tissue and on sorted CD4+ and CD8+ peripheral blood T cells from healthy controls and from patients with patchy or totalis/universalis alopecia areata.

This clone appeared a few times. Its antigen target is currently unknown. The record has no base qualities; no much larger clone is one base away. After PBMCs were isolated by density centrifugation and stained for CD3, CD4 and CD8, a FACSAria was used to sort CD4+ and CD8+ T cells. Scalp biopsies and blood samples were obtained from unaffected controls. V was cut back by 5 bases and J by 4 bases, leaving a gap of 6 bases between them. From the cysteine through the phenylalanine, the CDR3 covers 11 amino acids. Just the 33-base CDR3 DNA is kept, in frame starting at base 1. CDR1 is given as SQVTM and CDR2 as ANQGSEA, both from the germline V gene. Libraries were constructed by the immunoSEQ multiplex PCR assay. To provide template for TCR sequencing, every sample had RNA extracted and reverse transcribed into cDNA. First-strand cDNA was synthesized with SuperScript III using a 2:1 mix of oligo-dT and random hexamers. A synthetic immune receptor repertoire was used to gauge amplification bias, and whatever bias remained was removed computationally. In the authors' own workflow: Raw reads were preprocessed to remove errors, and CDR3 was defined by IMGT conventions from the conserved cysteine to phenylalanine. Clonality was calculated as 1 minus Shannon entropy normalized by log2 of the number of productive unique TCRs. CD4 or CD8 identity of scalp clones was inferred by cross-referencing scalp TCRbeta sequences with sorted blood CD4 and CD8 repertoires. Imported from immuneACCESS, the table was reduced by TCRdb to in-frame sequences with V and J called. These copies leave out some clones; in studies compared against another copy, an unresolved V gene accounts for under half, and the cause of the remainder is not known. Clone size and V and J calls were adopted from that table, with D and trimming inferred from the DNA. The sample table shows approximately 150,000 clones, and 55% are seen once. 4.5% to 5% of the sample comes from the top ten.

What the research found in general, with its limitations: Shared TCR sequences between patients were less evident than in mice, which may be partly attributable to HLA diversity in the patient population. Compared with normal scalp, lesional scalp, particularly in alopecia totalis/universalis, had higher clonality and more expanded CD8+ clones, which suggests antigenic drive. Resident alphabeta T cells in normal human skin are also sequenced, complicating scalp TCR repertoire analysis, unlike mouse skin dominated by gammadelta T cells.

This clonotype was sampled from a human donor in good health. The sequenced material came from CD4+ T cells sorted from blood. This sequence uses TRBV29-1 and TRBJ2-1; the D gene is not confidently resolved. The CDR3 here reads CSVYPYNEQFF. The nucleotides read TGCAGCGTTTATCCGTACAATGAGCAGTTCTTC.